The present TCR beta chain was sequenced within a study of neoadjuvant anti-PD-1 for oral cavity cancer. For the study at large: Around day 43, patients without progression received a fourth nivolumab dose before surgery.

Overall study findings and caveats: Pretreatment Treg/Th17 ratio correlated inversely with post-treatment tumor clonality.

As for this clone: Its antigen is undetermined.

The CDR3 has 12 residues. Trimming shortened V by 5 bases and J by 1 base, and 6 bases separated the two germline ends. Germline V CDR1 and CDR2: SGHRS, YFSETQ. Sequencing was performed with immunoSEQ multiplex PCR; in TCRdb, only in-frame clones are kept and a portion is missing. Among approximately 83,000 clones listed, roughly four fifths were seen once. The receptor was derived from a person between 40 and 80 years old with oral cavity squamous cell carcinoma. The gene calls are TRBV5-1 and TRBJ2-5, with D uncertain. Sequenced here: PBMCs, sampled before nivolumab (anti-PD-1) treatment. CDR3 sequence: CASRLVQETQYF. The CDR3 DNA reads TGCGCCAGCAGACTTGTCCAAGAGACCCAGTACTTC.